Below, 17 T cell receptor beta chains from the same sample are listed, as sequenced in a study of control samples from healthy donors and cancer patients. Assay: immunoSEQ multiplex PCR; the TCRdb copy retains only in-frame clones and omits some. The sample has tens of thousands of clones, around 94% seen once. Sequenced input: blood. The receptor source for this set is a woman aged 18-35 years in good health.

The chain uses TRBV19 and TRBJ1-4; the D gene is possibly TRBD1 (6 bases). V was clipped by 3 bases and J by 3 bases, with 11 bases between them. Germline V gene lookup returns CDR1 LNHDA and CDR2 SQIVND (reference sequence). The CDR3 is 15 residues long. As DNA, the CDR3 is TGTGCCAGTAGTATCACAGGGAGCGCTAATGAAAAACTGTTTTTT. Translation: CASSITGSANEKLFF.

The rearrangement uses TRBV28 and TRBJ1-5, with a weak D call TRBD1 (5 bases). Germline V lookup: CDR1 MDHEN, CDR2 SYDVKM. This CDR3 is 16 amino acids long. Trimming pared 6 bases from V and 2 bases from J, leaving 17 bases between. The CDR3 sequence is CASSIDRGGRNQPQHF. Here the CDR3 DNA reads TGTGCCAGCAGCATCGATCGGGGGGGACGCAATCAGCCCCAGCATTTT.

This clone was observed a few times. The chain carries TRBV4-2 and TRBJ2-2; 11 bases are a match to TRBD2. This CDR3 has 19 amino acids. Looked up from germline, CDR1 is LGHNA and CDR2 is YNFKEQ. V was pared by 1 base and J by 4 bases, with 11 bases of the junction left unmatched. The CDR3 loop is CASSQASIAGGPGTGELFF. The CDR3 DNA sequence: TGTGCCAGCAGCCAAGCGTCGATAGCGGGAGGGCCGGGCACCGGGGAGCTGTTTTTT.

The V and J genes are TRBV5-1 and TRBJ2-7; 7 bases line up with TRBD1. This CDR3 spans 15 amino acids. Germline V lookup: CDR1 SGHRS, CDR2 YFSETQ. Trimming cost V 0 bases and J 5 bases; bases outside gene matches: 8. As DNA, the CDR3 is TGCGCCAGCAGCTTGGCATCCGACAGGGTCGACGAGCAGTACTTC. It codes for CASSLASDRVDEQYF.

The chain employs TRBV6-2 or TRBV6-3 and TRBJ1-5; no firm D call. The CDR3 extends over 14 amino acids. Looked up from germline, CDR1 is MNHEY and CDR2 is SVGEGT. Trimming cost V 0 bases and J 2 bases, with 5 bases left between them. This CDR3 is CASSYSKGNQPQHF. In DNA form, the CDR3 reads TGTGCCAGCAGTTACTCGAAGGGCAATCAGCCCCAGCATTTT.

The chain joins TRBV5-1 to TRBJ1-2, with 8 positions matching TRBD1. Germline V lookup: CDR1 SGHRS, CDR2 YFSETQ. This CDR3 contains 21 residues. The V gene end was trimmed by 1 base and the J gene end by 4 bases; junction bases not matched to a gene: 24. CDR3 amino acids: CASSLRMNRDRKTLLPYGYTF. The CDR3 DNA reads TGCGCCAGCAGCTTGAGGATGAACCGGGACAGGAAAACCCTTCTACCCTATGGCTACACCTTC.

The chain has TRBV11-2 and TRBJ1-1; 7 positions agree with TRBD1. Germline lookup yields CDR1 SGHAT and CDR2 FQNNGV. The CDR3 is made up of 17 amino acids. V trimming: 1 base; J trimming: 0 bases; junction bases outside the gene matches: 8. This CDR3 is CASSLGYRGLLNTEAFF. In DNA, the CDR3 is TGTGCCAGCAGCTTAGGCTACAGGGGCCTGTTGAACACTGAAGCTTTCTTT.

This clone was counted only a few times. This chain uses TRBV3-1 (or the pseudogene TRBV3-2) with TRBJ2-2, with D perhaps matching TRBD2 (6 bases). Deletions cut 1 base from V and 5 bases from J, with 14 bases between. This CDR3 region has 16 residues. Germline CDR1 is LGHDT and CDR2 is YNNKEL (reference sequence). The CDR3 DNA reads as TGTGCCAGCAGCCAAGTGGGGGGAGTGGGGACCGGGGAGCTGTTTTTT. Its translation: CASSQVGGVGTGELFF.

The J gene is TRBJ2-7, the V gene TRBV3-1 (or the pseudogene TRBV3-2), with a possible D match to TRBD1 (8 bases). The CDR3 is made up of 15 amino acids. Trimming cost V 3 bases and J 2 bases, with 14 bases left between them. Germline V gene sequence: CDR1 LGHDT, CDR2 YNNKEL (reference sequence). The CDR3 region has the DNA TGTGCCAGCAGCCAGTACACAGGGGGGGCCTACGAGCAGTACTTC. Its protein is CASSQYTGGAYEQYF.

As regards this clone: At one end the junction does not follow the germline gene, possibly because of a read error. The CDR3 loop is CATSGRRGNTDTQYF. CDR3 DNA sequence: TGTGCCACCAGTGGGAGGCGGGGGAACACAGATACGCAGTATTTT. The chain joins TRBV28 to TRBJ2-3; 7 bases map to TRBD2. The germline V gene encodes CDR1 MDHEN and CDR2 SYDVKM. This CDR3 contains 15 residues.

The chain couples TRBV5-1 to TRBJ2-5; 7 nucleotides agree with TRBD2. Germline CDR1 and CDR2: SGHRS and YFSETQ. The trim removed 4 bases at V and 1 base at J, leaving 13 bases unmatched. The CDR3 sequence is 17 residues long. The CDR3, as DNA: TGCGCCAGCAGCCCGGGGACTACGAGAAGTACCCAAGAGACCCAGTACTTC. Protein: CASSPGTTRSTQETQYF.

V and J are TRBV7-9 and TRBJ1-2, with D unclear. Trimming took 3 bases from V and 8 from J, leaving 13 bases between them. This CDR3 contains 13 residues. CDR1 SEHNR and CDR2 FQNEAQ come from the germline V gene (reference sequence). In DNA form, the CDR3 reads TGTGCCAGCAGCTTCGCGGCAGCCTTAGGCTACACCTTC. Translation: CASSFAAALGYTF.

The chain joins TRBV28 to TRBJ1-2; 8 bases match TRBD1. V lost 2 bases and J lost 7; bases outside the gene matches: 6. The CDR3 contains 14 residues. Germline V gives CDR1 MDHEN, CDR2 SYDVKM. The CDR3 DNA reads as TGTGCCAGCAGTTTACCGGACAGGGCCCTTGGCTACACCTTC. It is translated as CASSLPDRALGYTF.

Details on this clone: In the same sample, other DNA sequences code for this CDR3. The chain combines TRBV5-6 with TRBJ1-1; tentatively, D is TRBD1 (5 bases). The CDR3 is 13 residues long. Trimming took off 2 bases at V and 6 bases at J, with 11 bases between the two ends. Germline V lookup: CDR1 SGHDT, CDR2 YYEEEE. The CDR3 loop is CASSFRPGSEAFF. CDR3 coding DNA: TGTGCCAGCAGCTTTCGCCCAGGGTCTGAAGCTTTCTTT.

The chain recombines TRBV18 with TRBJ1-5, with 8 bases fitting TRBD1. This CDR3 region has 17 residues. From germline, CDR1 is KGHSH and CDR2 LQKENI. V shed 0 bases and J 3 bases; nucleotides not matched to a gene: 7. The CDR3 spells CASSPPLGTGNNQPQHF. Here the CDR3 DNA reads TGTGCCAGCTCACCACCCTTGGGGACAGGTAACAATCAGCCCCAGCATTTT.

The gene calls are TRBV7-6 and TRBJ2-3, with D hard to call. The CDR3 length is 15 residues. Germline V gene data show CDR1 as SGHVS and CDR2 as FNYEAQ. The germline V and J ends were trimmed by 2 bases and 1 base, with 10 bases remaining between them. CDR3: CASSLPERGTDTQYF. In DNA, the CDR3 is TGTGCCAGCAGCTTACCAGAAAGGGGCACAGATACGCAGTATTTT.

This clone was seen a single time. V gene TRBV6-4 combines with J gene TRBJ2-1; TRBD2 agrees at 15 bases. The CDR3 is made up of 18 amino acids. V was pared by 2 bases and J by 9 bases, with 11 bases of the junction left unmatched. Germline loops: CDR1 MRHNA, CDR2 SNTAGT. CDR3 sequence reads: CASSDAGLAGGQFREQFF. The CDR3 DNA is TGTGCCAGCAGTGACGCCGGACTAGCGGGGGGGCAATTTCGTGAGCAGTTCTTC.